These 23 T cell receptor beta chains came from one sample sequenced in a study of T cell responses to AZD1222 COVID-19 vaccine. Some clones are missing from TCRdb's copy, which holds only in-frame ones; the method was immunoSEQ multiplex PCR. The sample has about 120,000 clones, around 93% seen once. This material consisted of peripheral blood, taken on day 0 of AZD1222 vaccination. The receptor source for this set is an adult in good health.

The chain is built from TRBV7-2 and TRBJ1-1; possible D gene TRBD1, 6 bases. Germline CDR1 is SGHTA and CDR2 is FQGNSA. The ends were cut back, 3 bases at V and 4 bases at J, with 12 bases in the middle. This CDR3 comprises 14 residues. As DNA, the CDR3 is TGTGCCAGCAGCTTTGGCAGGGGAGGCACTGAAGCTTTCTTT. It specifies CASSFGRGGTEAFF.

V is TRBV7-2 and J is TRBJ2-3; 9 positions agree with TRBD2. The CDR3 covers 17 residues. Unmatched junction bases numbered 16, after V lost 4 bases and J lost 8 bases. Germline CDR1 reads SGHTA; CDR2 reads FQGNSA. DNA for the CDR3: TGTGCCAGCAGCTCCCCCGGGTTCGCGGGAGGGGGGTTTACGCAGTATTTT. Amino acid sequence: CASSSPGFAGGGFTQYF.

The rearrangement links TRBV5-1 to TRBJ2-7; TRBD2 is a possible D gene (5 bases). This CDR3 spans 13 amino acids. Germline lookup yields CDR1 SGHRS and CDR2 YFSETQ. V was trimmed by 3 bases and J by 5 bases, leaving 12 bases between them. The CDR3 DNA is TGCGCCAGCAGCTCGGACCCGGGGAACGAGCAGTACTTC. Translating it yields CASSSDPGNEQYF.

This chain uses TRBV4-3 with TRBJ2-3, with D possibly TRBD1 on 5 matching bases. Trimming left V 1 base short and J 7 bases short, with 18 bases between. The CDR3 totals 16 residues. Per germline, CDR1 LGHNA and CDR2 YSLEER. CDR3 coding DNA: TGCGCCAGCAGCCAAGGATGGGGCGCGAGCACTCATACGCAGTATTTT. Protein product: CASSQGWGASTHTQYF.

This rearrangement joins TRBV11-2 to TRBJ1-3; TRBD1 aligns across 7 bases. This CDR3 region has 17 residues. Looked up from germline, CDR1 is SGHAT and CDR2 is FQNNGV. Trimming cost V 2 bases and J 2 bases; bases outside gene matches: 9. The CDR3 DNA reads TGTGCCAGCAGCTTATTTCATGGGACAGCACCTGGAAACACCATATATTTT. Translated, it gives CASSLFHGTAPGNTIYF. The full variable domain, with the rest looked up from reference TRBV11-2 and TRBJ1-3, is EAGVAQSPRYKIIEKRQSVAFWCNPISGHATLYWYQQILGQGPKLLIQFQNNGVVDDSQLPKDRFSAERLKGVDSTLKIQPAKLEDSAVYLCASSLFHGTAPGNTIYFGEGSWLTVV.

V usage is TRBV7-9 and J usage is TRBJ1-2; tentatively, D is TRBD1 (6 bases). V gave up 8 bases and J gave up 5 bases, with 15 bases separating them. The CDR3 totals 13 residues. Germline values: CDR1 SEHNR, CDR2 FQNEAQ (reference sequence). CDR3 sequence (DNA): TGTGCCAGCGAGGGGGGACAAGGATATGGCTACACCTTC. It codes for CASEGGQGYGYTF.

The genes are TRBV5-6 and TRBJ1-4; D is unresolved. V was shortened by 1 base and J by 7 bases, with 8 bases between the two germline ends. The CDR3 sequence is 13 residues long. Germline CDR1 is SGHDT and CDR2 is YYEEEE. The DNA of the CDR3 is TGTGCCAGCAGCTTGTTCTCGGGTGAAAAACTGTTTTTT. Translation gives CASSLFSGEKLFF.

DNA for the CDR3: TGTGCCAGTAGTATGGGGATACTAGCGGGAGGATCGAATGAGCAGTTCTTC. Residues: CASSMGILAGGSNEQFF. V and J are TRBV19 and TRBJ2-1; 12 bases are a match to TRBD2. Germline V gives CDR1 LNHDA, CDR2 SQIVND (reference sequence). The CDR3 is 17 residues long. V was pared by 3 bases and J by 7 bases, with 10 bases of the junction left unmatched.

This clone was seen just once. This chain links TRBV19 with TRBJ1-5, with D perhaps TRBD1 (6 bases). From germline, CDR1 is LNHDA and CDR2 SQIVND (reference sequence). The CDR3 length is 16 residues. V was cut by 5 bases and J by 6 bases, with 20 bases left in between. The CDR3 DNA follows: TGTGCCAGTAGTTTCGACGGCCCAGGGGTGGGTCAGCCCCAGCATTTT. This translates into CASSFDGPGVGQPQHF.

V gene TRBV30 combines with J gene TRBJ1-2, with TRBD1 as a possible D gene (6 bases). The CDR3 is made up of 13 amino acids. Looked up from germline, CDR1 is GTSNPN and CDR2 is SVGIG (reference sequence). V was shortened by 3 bases and J by 5 bases, with 13 bases between the two germline ends. The CDR3 protein is CAWRPLGGYGYTF. CDR3 in DNA: TGTGCCTGGAGACCTTTAGGGGGATATGGCTACACCTTC.

The rearrangement uses TRBV19 and TRBJ2-1; D unclear. Germline V lookup: CDR1 LNHDA, CDR2 SQIVND (reference sequence). Trimming removed 7 bases from V and 5 bases from J, with 18 bases in between. The CDR3 has 15 amino acids. CDR3 in DNA: TGTGCCAGTAACGAAAAAGACTTCATCCACAATGAGCAGTTCTTC. This gives the protein CASNEKDFIHNEQFF. The variable domain in full, with the rest retrieved from reference TRBV19 and TRBJ2-1, is DGGITQSPKYLFRKEGQNVTLSCEQNLNHDAMYWYRQDPGQGLRLIYYSQIVNDFQKGDIAEGYSVSREKKESFPLTVTSAQKNPTAFYLCASNEKDFIHNEQFFGPGTRLTVL.

This sequence joins TRBV4-3 and TRBJ1-2; a weak D match, TRBD1 (5 bases). V lost 4 bases and J lost 0, with 6 bases in between. Germline V gives CDR1 LGHNA, CDR2 YSLEER. The CDR3 has 13 amino acids. The CDR3 reads CASSPRANYGYTF. The CDR3 coding sequence is TGCGCCAGCAGCCCCAGGGCTAACTATGGCTACACCTTC.

The rearrangement joins TRBV4-3 to TRBJ2-7; TRBD1 matches at 7 bases. CDR3 length: 14 amino acids. The trim removed 0 bases at V and 7 bases at J, leaving 6 bases unmatched. The germline CDR1 and CDR2 sequences are LGHNA and YSLEER. The CDR3 is CASSQDRETGEQYF. The CDR3 DNA reads as TGCGCCAGCAGCCAAGATAGGGAGACAGGGGAGCAGTACTTC.

This clone has a handful of counts. The chain recombines TRBV7-2 with TRBJ2-7; no definite D call. V was shortened by 1 base and J by 6 bases, with 10 bases between the two germline ends. Germline V gives CDR1 SGHTA, CDR2 FQGNSA. CDR3 length: 13 residues. CDR3 sequence reads: CASSLDPTGEQYF. CDR3 nucleotide sequence: TGTGCCAGCAGCTTAGACCCAACCGGCGAGCAGTACTTC.

The J gene is TRBJ2-7, the V gene TRBV5-4; D might be TRBD2 (5 bases). V was clipped by 4 bases and J by 9 bases, with 17 bases between them. The CDR3 covers 13 residues. From germline, CDR1 is SGHNT and CDR2 YYREEE (reference sequence). The CDR3 protein is CASSPDFGGGQYF. The CDR3 coding sequence is TGTGCCAGCAGCCCCGACTTTGGAGGAGGGCAGTACTTC.

The genes are TRBV5-1 and TRBJ2-1; D possibly matches TRBD1 or TRBD2 (5 bases each). The germline gives CDR1 SGHRS, CDR2 YFSETQ. The CDR3 extends over 15 amino acids. V was clipped by 0 bases and J by 2 bases, with 9 bases between them. The CDR3: CASSLGDQAYNEQFF. The CDR3 DNA follows: TGCGCCAGCAGCTTGGGGGACCAAGCCTACAATGAGCAGTTCTTC.

This chain links TRBV20-1 with TRBJ1-5; D gene unclear. V was clipped by 3 bases and J by 4 bases, with 13 bases between them. The CDR3 is 14 amino acids. CDR1 is DFQATT and CDR2 is SNEGSKA in the germline V gene (reference sequence). As DNA, the CDR3 is TGCAGTGCTAGTACGGGATTTGGGAATCAGCCCCAGCATTTT. Translating it yields CSASTGFGNQPQHF.

This chain uses TRBV2 with TRBJ2-7; 10 nucleotides align to TRBD2. V was clipped by 10 bases and J by 3 bases; unmatched bases: 12. Germline-derived CDR1 and CDR2 are SNHLY and FYNNEI. The CDR3 loop spans 15 amino acids. This CDR3 reads CATPNPRTSGYEQYF. For the CDR3, the DNA is TGTGCCACTCCCAACCCACGGACTAGCGGCTACGAGCAGTACTTC.

The V and J genes are TRBV7-9 and TRBJ2-5, with unresolved D. Germline V gene lookup returns CDR1 SEHNR and CDR2 FQNEAQ (reference sequence). V was clipped by 0 bases and J by 0 bases, with 8 bases between them. CDR3 size: 15 residues. CDR3 region: CASSLALGYQETQYF. The CDR3 DNA reads as TGTGCCAGCAGCTTAGCGCTAGGGTACCAAGAGACCCAGTACTTC.

The table lists this clone with many counts. V is TRBV2 and J is TRBJ1-1, with no clear D. CDR3 length: 14 residues. The V end was cut by 4 bases, the J end by 5 bases, with 14 bases between. The germline CDR1 and CDR2 sequences are SNHLY and FYNNEI. The CDR3: CASSGEGGWTEAFF. DNA of the CDR3: TGTGCCAGCAGTGGGGAGGGAGGGTGGACTGAAGCTTTCTTT.

The CDR3 DNA follows: TGTGCCAGCAGTTACTCGGGGTGGAATGAGCAGTTCTTC. Translating it yields CASSYSGWNEQFF. This chain uses TRBV6-5 with TRBJ2-1; D gene unclear. The CDR3 runs to 13 residues. The germline gives CDR1 MNHEY, CDR2 SVGAGI. V dropped 0 bases and J dropped 7 bases, with 7 bases sitting between them.

This clone was seen a handful of times. The chain carries TRBV19 and TRBJ2-1, with 14 positions matching TRBD2. The CDR3 runs 15 residues. The V segment lost 6 bases and the J segment 7 bases; nucleotides outside the gene matches: 5. The V gene's germline CDR1 is LNHDA and CDR2 SQIVND (reference sequence). CDR3 in amino acids: CASSPGLAGENEQFF. DNA for the CDR3: TGTGCCAGTAGCCCGGGACTAGCGGGGGAGAATGAGCAGTTCTTC.

The V and J genes are TRBV4-3 and TRBJ2-2, with D perhaps TRBD2 (6 bases). Germline CDR1 LGHNA, CDR2 YSLEER. The V and J ends lost 2 bases and 2 bases respectively, with 9 bases between them. The CDR3 length is 15 residues. CDR3 nucleotide sequence: TGCGCCAGCAGCCAAACTAGCCAAAACACCGGGGAGCTGTTTTTT. This encodes CASSQTSQNTGELFF.